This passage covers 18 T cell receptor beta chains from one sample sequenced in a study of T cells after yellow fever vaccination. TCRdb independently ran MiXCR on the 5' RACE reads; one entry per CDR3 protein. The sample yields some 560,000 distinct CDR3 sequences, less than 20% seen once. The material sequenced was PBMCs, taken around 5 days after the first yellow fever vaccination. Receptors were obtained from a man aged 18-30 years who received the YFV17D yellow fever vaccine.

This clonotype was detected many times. CDR3 DNA: TGCAGTGCTCGAGCAGGGGGCGGTGGCTACACCTTC. Translating gives CSARAGGGGYTF. The chain joins TRBV20-1 to TRBJ1-2, with 8 bases that match TRBD1. V lost 5 bases to trimming and J lost 7 bases; unmatched junction nucleotides: 6. The CDR3 totals 12 residues. Germline CDR1 DFQATT, CDR2 SNEGSKA (reference sequence).

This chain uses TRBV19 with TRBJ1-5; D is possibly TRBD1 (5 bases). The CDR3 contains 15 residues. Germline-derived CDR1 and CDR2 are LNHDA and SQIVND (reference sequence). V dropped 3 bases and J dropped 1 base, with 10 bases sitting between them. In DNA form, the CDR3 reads TGTGCCAGTAGTATTGGCGGGGGAAGCAATCAGCCCCAGCATTTT. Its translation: CASSIGGGSNQPQHF.

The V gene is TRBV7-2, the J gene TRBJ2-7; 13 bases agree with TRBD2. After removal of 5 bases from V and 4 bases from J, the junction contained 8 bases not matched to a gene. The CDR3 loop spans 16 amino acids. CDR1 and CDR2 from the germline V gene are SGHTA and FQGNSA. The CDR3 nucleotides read TGTGCCAGCAGCACCGGACTAGCGGGGGTTGGTTACGAGCAGTACTTC. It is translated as CASSTGLAGVGYEQYF.

CDR3 loop: CASSPGGRGTYNEQFF. The CDR3 bases are TGCGCCAGCAGCCCCGGCGGCAGGGGAACCTACAATGAGCAGTTCTTC. This chain joins TRBV4-1 and TRBJ2-1, with D possibly matching TRBD1 (6 bases). Germline V gene data show CDR1 as MGHRA and CDR2 as YSYEKL. Trimming stripped 4 bases from V and 2 bases from J, with 15 bases between. The CDR3 is made up of 16 amino acids.

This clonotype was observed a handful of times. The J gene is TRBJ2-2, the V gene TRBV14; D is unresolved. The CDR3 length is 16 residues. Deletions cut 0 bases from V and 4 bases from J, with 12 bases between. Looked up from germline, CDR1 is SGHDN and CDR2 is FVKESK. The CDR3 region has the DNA TGTGCCAGCAGCCAAGAGGTGGGCAGAACCACCGGGGAGCTGTTTTTT. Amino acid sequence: CASSQEVGRTTGELFF. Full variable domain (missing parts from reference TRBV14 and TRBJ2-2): EAGVTQFPSHSVIEKGQTVTLRCDPISGHDNLYWYRRVMGKEIKFLLHFVKESKQDESGMPNNRFLAERTGGTYSTLKVQPAELEDSGVYFCASSQEVGRTTGELFFGEGSRLTVL.

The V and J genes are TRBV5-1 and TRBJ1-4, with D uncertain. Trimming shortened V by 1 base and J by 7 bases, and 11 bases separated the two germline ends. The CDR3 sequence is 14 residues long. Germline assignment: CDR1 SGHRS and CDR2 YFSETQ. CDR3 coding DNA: TGCGCCAGCAGCTTGAGACCCGGAGGTGAAAAACTGTTTTTT. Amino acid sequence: CASSLRPGGEKLFF.

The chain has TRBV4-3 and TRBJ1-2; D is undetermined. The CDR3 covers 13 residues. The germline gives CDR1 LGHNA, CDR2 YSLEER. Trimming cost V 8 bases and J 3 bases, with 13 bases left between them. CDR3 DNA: TGCGCCAGCGCCCCAGGCCCAGACTATGGCTACACCTTC. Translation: CASAPGPDYGYTF.

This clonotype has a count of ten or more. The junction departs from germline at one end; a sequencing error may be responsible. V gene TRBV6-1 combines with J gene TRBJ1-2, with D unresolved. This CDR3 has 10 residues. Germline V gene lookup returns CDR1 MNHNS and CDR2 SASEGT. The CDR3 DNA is TGTGCCAGCAGTGAACCGGGCCCGGTCTTC. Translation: CASSEPGPVF.

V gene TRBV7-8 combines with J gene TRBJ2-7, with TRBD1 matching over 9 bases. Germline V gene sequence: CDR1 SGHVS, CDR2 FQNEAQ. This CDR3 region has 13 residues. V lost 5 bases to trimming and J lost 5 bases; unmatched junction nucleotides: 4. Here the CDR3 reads CASSPDRGDEQYV. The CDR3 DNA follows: TGTGCCAGCAGCCCCGACAGGGGGGACGAGCAGTACGTC.

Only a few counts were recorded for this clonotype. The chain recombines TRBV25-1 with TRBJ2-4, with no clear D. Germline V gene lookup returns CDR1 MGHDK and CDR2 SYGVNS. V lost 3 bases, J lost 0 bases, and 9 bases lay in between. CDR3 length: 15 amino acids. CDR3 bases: TGTGCCAGCAGTGACCCGACGGTAGCCAAAAACATTCAGTACTTC. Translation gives CASSDPTVAKNIQYF.

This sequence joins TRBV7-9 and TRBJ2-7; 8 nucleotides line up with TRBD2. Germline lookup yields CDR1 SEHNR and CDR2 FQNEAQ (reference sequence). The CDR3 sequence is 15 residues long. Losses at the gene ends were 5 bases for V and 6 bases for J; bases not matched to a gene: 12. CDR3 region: CASSGAPAGVGEQYF. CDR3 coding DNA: TGTGCCAGCAGCGGCGCCCCAGCGGGGGTCGGCGAGCAGTACTTC.

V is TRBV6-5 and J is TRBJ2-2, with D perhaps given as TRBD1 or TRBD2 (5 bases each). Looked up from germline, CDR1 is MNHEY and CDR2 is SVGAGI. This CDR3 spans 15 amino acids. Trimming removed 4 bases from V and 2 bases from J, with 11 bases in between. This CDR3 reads CASSSGTSNTGELFF. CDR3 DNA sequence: TGTGCCAGCAGTTCCGGGACCTCAAACACCGGGGAGCTGTTTTTT.

The CDR3 DNA follows: TGTGCCAGCAGCGTGCGGGGGGGCCAGCCAGATACGCAGTATTTT. This translates into CASSVRGGQPDTQYF. The chain uses TRBV9 and TRBJ2-3, with 9 bases fitting TRBD2. V was pared by 2 bases and J by 4 bases, with 5 bases of the junction left unmatched. This CDR3 has 15 residues. Germline CDR1 and CDR2: SGDLS and YYNGEE.

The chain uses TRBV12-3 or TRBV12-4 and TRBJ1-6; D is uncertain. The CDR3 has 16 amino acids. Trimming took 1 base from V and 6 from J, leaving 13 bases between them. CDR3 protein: CASSLELKIGNSPLHF. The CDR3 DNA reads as TGTGCCAGCAGTTTAGAACTCAAGATCGGTAATTCACCCCTCCACTTT.

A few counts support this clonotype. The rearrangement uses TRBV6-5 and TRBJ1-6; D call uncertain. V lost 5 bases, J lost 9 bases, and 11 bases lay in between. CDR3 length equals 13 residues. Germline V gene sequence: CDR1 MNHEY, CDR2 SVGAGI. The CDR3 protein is CASSPSSRSPLHF. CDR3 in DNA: TGTGCCAGCAGTCCAAGCTCGCGTTCACCCCTCCACTTT.

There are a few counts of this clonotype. The DNA of the CDR3 is TGTGCTAGTGGGCTCTATAATTCACCCCTCCACTTT. Protein sequence: CASGLYNSPLHF. This chain links TRBV12-5 with TRBJ1-6; no clear D gene. V lost 6 bases and J lost 3, with 3 bases in between. From germline, CDR1 is LGHNT and CDR2 FRNRAP. CDR3 length: 12 amino acids.

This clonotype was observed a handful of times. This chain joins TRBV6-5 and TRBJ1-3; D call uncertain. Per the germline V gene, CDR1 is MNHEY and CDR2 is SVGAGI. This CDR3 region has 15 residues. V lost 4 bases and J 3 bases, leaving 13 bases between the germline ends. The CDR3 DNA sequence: TGTGCCAGCAGTTCCTCAGACCGATTTGGAAACACCATATATTTT. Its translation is CASSSSDRFGNTIYF.

The CDR3 reads CSARRTTSEAFF. The CDR3, as DNA: TGCAGTGCCAGGCGGACTACCTCTGAAGCTTTCTTT. V usage is TRBV20-1 and J usage is TRBJ1-1; D remains unclear. V was cut by 6 bases and J by 6 bases, with 14 bases left in between. This CDR3 contains 12 residues. Germline CDR1 reads DFQATT; CDR2 reads SNEGSKA (reference sequence).